These T cell receptor beta chains were read from a single sample in a study of T cells in Graves' hyperthyroidism and ophthalmopathy. MiXCR, applied by TCRdb to the multiplex PCR reads, yields one record per CDR3 protein. Among hundreds of thousands of distinct CDR3 sequences listed, approximately 40% were seen once. Material: blood. All receptors come from a man younger than 30 with Graves' hyperthyroidism. CDR3s include the opening cysteine and the closing phenylalanine or tryptophan.

CDR3: CASSLRTGNNEKLFF; V: TRBV7-2
CDR3: CASSFTGNSGEQYF; V: TRBV5-1
CDR3: CASSHGSMEQYF; V: TRBV7-9
CDR3: CASSQAGVGRIEAFF; V: TRBV14
CDR3: CASSPTSGGAGGELFF; V: TRBV9
CDR3: CSVKGAREEKLFF; V: TRBV29-1
CDR3: CASSSPTNEKPFF; V: TRBV5-5
CDR3: CASRSTGVSYGYTF; V: TRBV6-6
CDR3: CASSLETGTKETQYF; V: TRBV5-4
CDR3: CAIRPLGQAYGYTF; V: TRBV10-3
CDR3: CSANKQGRRETQYF; V: TRBV20-1
CDR3: CASSSGTGPEQYF; V: TRBV5-6